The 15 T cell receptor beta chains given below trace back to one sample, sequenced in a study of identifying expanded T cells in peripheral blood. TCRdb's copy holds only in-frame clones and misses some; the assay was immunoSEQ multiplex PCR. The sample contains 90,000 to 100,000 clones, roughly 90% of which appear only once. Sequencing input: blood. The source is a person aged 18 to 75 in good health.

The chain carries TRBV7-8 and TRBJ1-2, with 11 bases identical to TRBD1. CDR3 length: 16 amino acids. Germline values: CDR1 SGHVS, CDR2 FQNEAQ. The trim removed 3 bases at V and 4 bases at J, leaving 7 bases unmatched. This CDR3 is CASSFLRDRGSYGYTF. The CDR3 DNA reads TGTGCCAGCAGCTTTCTACGGGACAGGGGGAGCTATGGCTACACCTTC.

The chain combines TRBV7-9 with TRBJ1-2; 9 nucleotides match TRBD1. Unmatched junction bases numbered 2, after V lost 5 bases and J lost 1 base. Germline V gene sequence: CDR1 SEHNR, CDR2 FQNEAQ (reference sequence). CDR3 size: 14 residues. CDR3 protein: CASSKGQGNYGYTF. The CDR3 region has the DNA TGTGCCAGCAGCAAGGGACAGGGTAACTATGGCTACACCTTC.

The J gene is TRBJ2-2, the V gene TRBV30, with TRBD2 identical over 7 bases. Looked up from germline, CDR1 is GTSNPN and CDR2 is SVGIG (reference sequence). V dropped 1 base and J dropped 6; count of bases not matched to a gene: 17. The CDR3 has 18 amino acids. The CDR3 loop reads CAWSARKLAGGAAGELFF. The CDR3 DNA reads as TGTGCCTGGAGTGCCCGCAAATTAGCGGGTGGAGCCGCCGGGGAGCTGTTTTTT.

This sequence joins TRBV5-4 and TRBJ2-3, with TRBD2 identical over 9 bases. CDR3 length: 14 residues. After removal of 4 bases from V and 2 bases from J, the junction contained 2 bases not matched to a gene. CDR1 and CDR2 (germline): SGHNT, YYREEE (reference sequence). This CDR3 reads CASSMGLATDTQYF. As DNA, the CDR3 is TGTGCCAGCAGCATGGGACTAGCCACAGATACGCAGTATTTT.

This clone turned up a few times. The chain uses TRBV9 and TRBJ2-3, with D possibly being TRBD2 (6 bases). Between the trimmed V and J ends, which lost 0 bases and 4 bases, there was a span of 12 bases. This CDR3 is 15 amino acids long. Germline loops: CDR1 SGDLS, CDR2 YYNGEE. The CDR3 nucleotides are TGTGCCAGCAGCGTAGCCGGGAGTGCGTCAGATACGCAGTATTTT. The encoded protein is CASSVAGSASDTQYF.

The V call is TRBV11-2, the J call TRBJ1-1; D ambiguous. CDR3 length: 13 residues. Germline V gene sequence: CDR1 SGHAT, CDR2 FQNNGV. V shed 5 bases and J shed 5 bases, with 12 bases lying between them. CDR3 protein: CASSLQLGTEAFF. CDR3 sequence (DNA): TGTGCCAGCAGCCTCCAATTGGGGACTGAAGCTTTCTTT.

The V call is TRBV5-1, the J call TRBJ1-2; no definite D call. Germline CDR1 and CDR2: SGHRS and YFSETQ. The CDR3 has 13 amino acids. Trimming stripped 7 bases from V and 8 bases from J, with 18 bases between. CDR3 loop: CASSRGSAGGYTF. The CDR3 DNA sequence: TGCGCCAGCTCCAGAGGCTCTGCAGGAGGCTACACCTTC.

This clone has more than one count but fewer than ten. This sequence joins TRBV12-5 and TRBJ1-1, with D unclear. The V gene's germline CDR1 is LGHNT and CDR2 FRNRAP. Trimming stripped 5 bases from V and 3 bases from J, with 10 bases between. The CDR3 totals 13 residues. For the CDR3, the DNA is TGTGCTAGTGGTCCCCCGGCTTACACTGAAGCTTTCTTT. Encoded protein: CASGPPAYTEAFF.

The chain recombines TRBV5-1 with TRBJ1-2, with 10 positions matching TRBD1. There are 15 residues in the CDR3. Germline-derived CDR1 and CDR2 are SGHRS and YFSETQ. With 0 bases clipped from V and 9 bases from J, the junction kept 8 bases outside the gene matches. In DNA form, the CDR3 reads TGCGCCAGCAGCTTGGAGCCGGGACAGGGGAGGAGCTACACCTTC. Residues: CASSLEPGQGRSYTF.

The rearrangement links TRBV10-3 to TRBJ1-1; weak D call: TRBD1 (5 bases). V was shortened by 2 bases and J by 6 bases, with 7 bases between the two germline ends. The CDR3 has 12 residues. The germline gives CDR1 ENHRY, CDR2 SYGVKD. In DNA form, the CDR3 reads TGTGCCATCAGTGAGCAGGGCCCTGAAGCTTTCTTT. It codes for CAISEQGPEAFF.

For the CDR3, the DNA is TGTGCCAGCAGTGAAGCCCGGCCGGGAGCTCATTATGGCTACACCTTC. Its translation: CASSEARPGAHYGYTF. This chain connects TRBV2 to TRBJ1-2; D unclear. The CDR3 has 16 residues. CDR1 SNHLY and CDR2 FYNNEI come from the germline V gene. Trimming cost V 0 bases and J 5 bases, with 16 bases left between them.

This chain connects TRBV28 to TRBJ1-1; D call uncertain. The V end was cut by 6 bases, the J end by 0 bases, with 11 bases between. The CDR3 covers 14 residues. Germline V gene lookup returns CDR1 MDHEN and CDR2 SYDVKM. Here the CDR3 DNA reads TGTGCCAGCAGGCTCGCAACGGTGAACACTGAAGCTTTCTTT. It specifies CASRLATVNTEAFF.

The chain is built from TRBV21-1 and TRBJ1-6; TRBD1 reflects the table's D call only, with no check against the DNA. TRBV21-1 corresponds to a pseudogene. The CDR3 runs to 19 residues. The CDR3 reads CASSKEGQGTEFNNSPLHF. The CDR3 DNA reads TGTGCCAGCAGCAAAGAGGGACAGGGGACCGAGTTTAATAATTCACCCCTCCACTTT.

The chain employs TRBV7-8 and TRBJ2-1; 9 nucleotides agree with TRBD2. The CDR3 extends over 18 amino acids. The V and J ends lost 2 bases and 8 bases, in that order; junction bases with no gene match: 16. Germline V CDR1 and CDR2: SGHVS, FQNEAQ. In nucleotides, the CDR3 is TGTGCCAGCAGCTTACTTGGACTAGCGCGAATTATTTGGGATGAGCAGTTCTTC. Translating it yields CASSLLGLARIIWDEQFF.

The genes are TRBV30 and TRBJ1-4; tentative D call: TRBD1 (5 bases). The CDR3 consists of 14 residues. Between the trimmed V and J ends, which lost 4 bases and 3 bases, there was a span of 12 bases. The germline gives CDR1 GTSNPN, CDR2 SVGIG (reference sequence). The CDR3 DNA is TGTGCCTGGAACTCAGGGTTCCCTAATGAAAAACTGTTTTTT. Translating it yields CAWNSGFPNEKLFF. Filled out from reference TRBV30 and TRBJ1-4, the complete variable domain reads SQTIHQWPATLVQPVGSPLSLECTVEGTSNPNLYWYRQAAGRGLQLLFYSVGIGQISSEVPQNLSASRPQDRQFILSSKKLLLSDSGFYLCAWNSGFPNEKLFFGSGTQLSVL.